Listed here are 28 T cell receptor beta chains from one sample, sequenced in a study of OX40 agonist ivuxolimab in advanced cancers. The method was immunoSEQ multiplex PCR; TCRdb's version includes in-frame clones alone and lacks a portion of them. The sample carries tens of thousands of clones, 84% recorded once. The sample was CD4+ or CD8+ T cells sorted from blood, taken in a trial of the OX40 agonist ivuxolimab. These receptors originate from an adult with an advanced solid tumor such as melanoma, head and neck, liver or kidney cancer.

CDR3 amino acids: CASRGQGSSYEQYF. DNA of the CDR3: TGTGCCAGCCGAGGGCAGGGTAGTTCGTACGAGCAGTACTTC. The chain carries TRBV2 and TRBJ2-7; D is possibly TRBD1 or TRBD2 (5 bases each). Deletions cut 8 bases from V and 4 bases from J, with 18 bases between. This CDR3 spans 14 amino acids. The germline CDR1 and CDR2 sequences are SNHLY and FYNNEI.

This clone is labeled large. The chain uses TRBV19 and TRBJ1-1; 8 bases are a match to TRBD1. Germline assignment: CDR1 LNHDA and CDR2 SQIVND (reference sequence). After removal of 4 bases from V and 0 bases from J, the junction contained 10 bases not matched to a gene. There are 17 residues in the CDR3. The CDR3 region is CASSTQYRGALNTEAFF. The CDR3 region has the DNA TGTGCCAGTAGTACTCAGTACAGGGGGGCGTTGAACACTGAAGCTTTCTTT.

This chain links TRBV11-2 with TRBJ2-7, with a possible D match to TRBD2 (6 bases). Germline V gene sequence: CDR1 SGHAT, CDR2 FQNNGV. The CDR3 spans 14 residues. Trimming stripped 3 bases from V and 0 bases from J, with 9 bases between. CDR3 protein: CASSFVTSSYEQYF. Here the CDR3 DNA reads TGTGCCAGCAGCTTTGTGACTAGCTCCTACGAGCAGTACTTC.

The chain recombines TRBV29-1 with TRBJ2-3; 10 bases fit TRBD1. Losses at the gene ends were 1 base for V and 4 bases for J; bases not matched to a gene: 5. The CDR3 has 15 residues. Germline V gene data show CDR1 as SQVTM and CDR2 as ANQGSEA. The CDR3 DNA sequence: TGCAGCGTTGAAGGGGACAGGGGTTATGCAGATACGCAGTATTTT. It translates to CSVEGDRGYADTQYF.

This chain joins TRBV2 and TRBJ2-5, with D perhaps TRBD1 (6 bases). Trimming shortened V by 3 bases and J by 2 bases, and 10 bases separated the two germline ends. This CDR3 contains 14 residues. Germline V gene data show CDR1 as SNHLY and CDR2 as FYNNEI. CDR3 bases: TGTGCCAGCAGTGATGGCAGGGGACAAGAGACCCAGTACTTC. Residues: CASSDGRGQETQYF. The variable domain in full, with the rest retrieved from reference TRBV2 and TRBJ2-5, is EPEVTQTPSHQVTQMGQEVILRCVPISNHLYFYWYRQILGQKVEFLVSFYNNEISEKSEIFDDQFSVERPDGSNFTLKIRSTKLEDSAMYFCASSDGRGQETQYFGPGTRLLVL.

The rearrangement uses TRBV9 and TRBJ2-1; D is perhaps TRBD1 (6 bases). Germline lookup yields CDR1 SGDLS and CDR2 YYNGEE. V lost 5 bases to trimming and J lost 8 bases, with 14 bases between them. The CDR3 spans 13 residues. In DNA form, the CDR3 reads TGTGCCAGCAGTTACAGGGAGAAGGATGAGCAGTTCTTC. It specifies CASSYREKDEQFF. The full variable domain, with the rest looked up from reference TRBV9 and TRBJ2-1, is DSGVTQTPKHLITATGQRVTLRCSPRSGDLSVYWYQQSLDQGLQFLIQYYNGEERAKGNILERFSAQQFPDLHSELNLSSLELGDSALYFCASSYREKDEQFFGPGTRLTVL.

V usage is TRBV27 and J usage is TRBJ2-7, with TRBD2 matching 8 bases. The V gene end was trimmed by 9 bases and the J gene end by 0 bases; junction bases not matched to a gene: 10. Germline V gene sequence: CDR1 MNHEY, CDR2 SMNVEV (reference sequence). The CDR3 is 15 amino acids. The CDR3 nucleotides read TGTGCCAGTAGCGAGGGAGCGGGAGCCTCCTACGAGCAGTACTTC. It translates to CASSEGAGASYEQYF.

This chain uses TRBV9 with TRBJ2-3; 9 positions agree with TRBD2. The V and J ends lost 0 bases and 7 bases, in that order; junction bases with no gene match: 12. CDR3 size: 17 residues. Germline V gene sequence: CDR1 SGDLS, CDR2 YYNGEE. The CDR3 bases are TGTGCCAGCAGCGTAGACGGTAGCGGGAGTTCGGCGAATACGCAGTATTTT. This gives the protein CASSVDGSGSSANTQYF.

This clone came up many times. The chain joins TRBV7-9 to TRBJ2-5, with 10 positions matching TRBD1. Germline V gene data show CDR1 as SEHNR and CDR2 as FQNEAQ (reference sequence). Germline trimming cut 2 bases from V and 5 bases from J; bases unmatched to any gene: 5. This CDR3 spans 15 amino acids. CDR3 DNA sequence: TGTGCCAGCAGCTTACGGACAGGGGGGGCGGAGACCCAGTACTTC. It yields the protein CASSLRTGGAETQYF.

This clone was recorded once. V is TRBV5-6 and J is TRBJ1-5, with 9 bases matching TRBD1. CDR3 size: 15 residues. The V gene's germline CDR1 is SGHDT and CDR2 YYEEEE. Trimming at V came to 1 base and at J to 6 bases, leaving 5 bases not matched to a gene. The CDR3 here is CASSLLTGGSQPQHF. CDR3 DNA: TGTGCCAGCAGCTTGCTTACAGGGGGCAGTCAGCCCCAGCATTTT.

V usage is TRBV5-4 and J usage is TRBJ2-5, with D tentatively TRBD1 (6 bases). Per germline, CDR1 SGHNT and CDR2 YYREEE (reference sequence). Trimming shortened V by 4 bases and J by 0 bases, and 10 bases separated the two germline ends. The CDR3 extends over 14 amino acids. The CDR3 nucleotides read TGTGCCAGCAGCAAAACAGGGAACCAAGAGACCCAGTACTTC. Its translation: CASSKTGNQETQYF. The full variable domain, completed using reference TRBV5-4 and TRBJ2-5, is ETGVTQSPTHLIKTRGQQVTLRCSSQSGHNTVSWYQQALGQGPQFIFQYYREEENGRGNFPPRFSGLQFPNYSSELNVNALELDDSALYLCASSKTGNQETQYFGPGTRLLVL.

V usage is TRBV2 and J usage is TRBJ1-2; D uncertain. CDR1 and CDR2 from the germline V gene are SNHLY and FYNNEI. V was cut by 8 bases and J by 0 bases, with 13 bases left in between. This CDR3 has 14 residues. The CDR3 nucleotides read TGTGCCAGCTCGCCGGAAGCTGCTAACTATGGCTACACCTTC. As protein: CASSPEAANYGYTF.

V and J are TRBV27 and TRBJ2-7, with TRBD1 identical over 9 bases. Germline CDR1 is MNHEY and CDR2 is SMNVEV (reference sequence). V lost 3 bases to trimming and J lost 5 bases; unmatched junction nucleotides: 8. There are 15 residues in the CDR3. In nucleotides, the CDR3 is TGTGCCAGCAGTTTCCTCCGGGACAGGGTCAACGAGCAGTACTTC. It encodes CASSFLRDRVNEQYF.

This sequence joins TRBV5-1 and TRBJ2-7; 11 nucleotides match TRBD2. V lost 5 bases to trimming and J lost 1 base; unmatched junction nucleotides: 5. The CDR3 is made up of 15 amino acids. Germline V gives CDR1 SGHRS, CDR2 YFSETQ. The CDR3 sequence is CASSPTSGRSYEQYF. The DNA of the CDR3 is TGCGCCAGCAGTCCTACTAGCGGGAGATCCTACGAGCAGTACTTC.

The rearrangement uses TRBV30 and TRBJ1-1, with D maybe TRBD1 (6 bases). V lost 4 bases to trimming and J lost 7 bases, with 22 bases between them. CDR1 and CDR2 from the germline V gene are GTSNPN and SVGIG (reference sequence). The CDR3 consists of 15 residues. CDR3 residues: CAWMGLLGTPYEAFF. In DNA, the CDR3 is TGTGCCTGGATGGGACTGCTCGGGACACCCTATGAAGCTTTCTTT.

The V and J genes are TRBV5-1 and TRBJ2-1, with 10 bases that match TRBD2. The CDR3 covers 15 residues. V was pared by 4 bases and J by 1 base, with 2 bases of the junction left unmatched. Germline CDR1 is SGHRS and CDR2 is YFSETQ. This CDR3 reads CASSLAGASYNEQFF. In nucleotides, the CDR3 is TGCGCCAGCAGCCTAGCGGGAGCGTCCTACAATGAGCAGTTCTTC. Based on the CDR3 plus reference TRBV5-1 and TRBJ2-1, the full variable domain is KAGVTQTPRYLIKTRGQQVTLSCSPISGHRSVSWYQQTPGQGLQFLFEYFSETQRNKGNFPGRFSGRQFSNSRSEMNVSTLELGDSALYLCASSLAGASYNEQFFGPGTRLTVL.

The genes are TRBV5-1 and TRBJ2-5; TRBD2 aligns across 13 bases. This CDR3 contains 16 residues. Germline V gene data show CDR1 as SGHRS and CDR2 as YFSETQ. Trimming cost V 4 bases and J 1 base; bases outside gene matches: 4. The CDR3 is CASSLLAGGPQETQYF. The CDR3 DNA reads TGCGCCAGCAGCCTACTAGCGGGAGGGCCCCAAGAGACCCAGTACTTC.

The CDR3 DNA follows: TGTGCCAGCAGCGTGGCCGGGACATTTAACACTGAAGCTTTCTTT. This encodes CASSVAGTFNTEAFF. V usage is TRBV5-4 and J usage is TRBJ1-1; TRBD1 might be the D (6 bases). The CDR3 extends over 15 amino acids. Germline V lookup: CDR1 SGHNT, CDR2 YYREEE (reference sequence). V lost 4 bases and J lost 2, with 15 bases in between.

The chain recombines TRBV27 with TRBJ2-7; D perhaps matches TRBD2 (6 bases). Germline loops: CDR1 MNHEY, CDR2 SMNVEV (reference sequence). This CDR3 comprises 14 residues. Trimming took off 5 bases at V and 3 bases at J, with 14 bases between the two ends. CDR3 DNA: TGTGCCAGCAGTCCCCGGGACTTTAACTACGAGCAGTACTTC. Protein: CASSPRDFNYEQYF.

This rearrangement joins TRBV27 to TRBJ2-5; either TRBD1 or TRBD2 may supply D (5 bases each). Germline-derived CDR1 and CDR2 are MNHEY and SMNVEV (reference sequence). The CDR3 runs 13 residues. V lost 2 bases and J 4 bases, leaving 8 bases between the germline ends. DNA of the CDR3: TGTGCCAGCAGTTTAGAGGGACCAGAGACCCAGTACTTC. Translating gives CASSLEGPETQYF.

The chain combines TRBV19 with TRBJ2-2; 7 bases map to TRBD2. This CDR3 contains 14 residues. V trimming: 6 bases; J trimming: 1 base; junction bases outside the gene matches: 2. Germline V gene data show CDR1 as LNHDA and CDR2 as SQIVND (reference sequence). The CDR3 sequence is CASSPGGNTGELFF. The CDR3 DNA reads TGTGCCAGTAGCCCGGGAGGGAACACCGGGGAGCTGTTTTTT.

In its sample, this clone was seen once. The chain recombines TRBV9 with TRBJ2-1, with D possibly TRBD1 on 7 matching bases. The CDR3 consists of 15 residues. V was pared by 4 bases and J by 0 bases, with 11 bases between. Per the germline V gene, CDR1 is SGDLS and CDR2 is YYNGEE. CDR3 residues: CASSPGGSSYNEQFF. CDR3 bases: TGTGCCAGCAGCCCAGGGGGGAGCTCCTACAATGAGCAGTTCTTC.

The chain uses TRBV10-1 and TRBJ2-1; the match to TRBD2 covers 12 bases. With 2 bases clipped from V and 8 bases from J, the junction kept 10 bases outside the gene matches. The CDR3 is 17 amino acids. The germline gives CDR1 WNHNN, CDR2 SYGVQD (reference sequence). The CDR3 DNA reads as TGCGCCAGCAGTGAGGCGACTAGCGGGAGTGGAGGGGATGAGCAGTTCTTC. As protein: CASSEATSGSGGDEQFF.

This clone was recorded once. The chain has TRBV7-9 and TRBJ2-7; 7 bases agree with TRBD1. CDR3 length equals 14 residues. The germline V gene encodes CDR1 SEHNR and CDR2 FQNEAQ (reference sequence). The ends lost 5 bases at V and 0 bases at J; junction bases unmatched: 4. The CDR3 DNA follows: TGTGCCAGCAGCCCACGGGACAGCTCCTACGAGCAGTACTTC. Its protein product is CASSPRDSSYEQYF.

The chain joins TRBV27 to TRBJ1-5, with D unclear. V gave up 6 bases and J gave up 0 bases, with 9 bases separating them. This CDR3 is built from 14 residues. Germline lookup yields CDR1 MNHEY and CDR2 SMNVEV (reference sequence). The CDR3 spells CASRAGSSNQPQHF. CDR3 bases: TGTGCCAGCAGAGCTGGGTCTAGCAATCAGCCCCAGCATTTT.

The gene calls are TRBV21-1 and TRBJ2-1; TRBD2, as called in the table, went unchecked against the DNA. TRBV21-1 is a documented pseudogene. This CDR3 is built from 15 residues. The CDR3 loop reads CASSIAGTADNEQFF. Written as DNA, the CDR3 is TGTGCCAGCAGCATTGCCGGGACTGCGGACAATGAGCAGTTCTTC.

This clone was recorded many times. The V gene is TRBV7-9, the J gene TRBJ2-2; 9 bases align to TRBD1. Losses at the gene ends were 5 bases for V and 7 bases for J; bases not matched to a gene: 11. From germline, CDR1 is SEHNR and CDR2 FQNEAQ (reference sequence). There are 16 residues in the CDR3. Here the CDR3 DNA reads TGTGCCAGCAGCGACTTTGCGGGACAGGGAATCGGGGAGCTGTTTTTT. The encoded protein is CASSDFAGQGIGELFF.

The V call is TRBV6-5, the J call TRBJ2-7, with D tentatively TRBD1 (6 bases). The CDR3 contains 16 residues. Trimming left V 0 bases short and J 0 bases short, with 12 bases between. CDR1 MNHEY and CDR2 SVGAGI come from the germline V gene. The CDR3 reads CASSYSTGQISYEQYF. The CDR3 nucleotides are TGTGCCAGCAGTTACTCGACCGGACAGATCTCCTACGAGCAGTACTTC.